These 20 T cell receptor beta chains were all obtained from the same sample, sequenced in a study of shared clonotypes between healthy human individuals. Sequencing used immunoSEQ multiplex PCR; TCRdb keeps in-frame clones, though not all of them. The sample consists of 400,000 or so clones, about 96% of them appearing once. Sequences were obtained from memory CD8+ T cells sorted from blood. Subset: CD45RO+ cells pooled with CCR7-negative TemRA cells. These receptors all stem from a man aged 25 to 40 in good health.

The V call is TRBV4-2, the J call TRBJ2-7, with 8 positions matching TRBD2. In germline, CDR1 is LGHNA, CDR2 YNFKEQ. CDR3 length: 17 amino acids. J lost 2 bases, V lost 0 bases, and 9 bases had no gene match. The CDR3 sequence: CASSQDELAGITYEQYF. In DNA form, the CDR3 reads TGTGCCAGCAGCCAAGATGAGCTAGCGGGCATAACCTACGAGCAGTACTTC.

V gene TRBV6-5 combines with J gene TRBJ2-7, with 12 bases matching TRBD2. CDR1 is MNHEY, CDR2 SVGAGI, per germline. Trimming cost V 2 bases and J 0 bases; bases outside gene matches: 2. This CDR3 is 16 amino acids long. The CDR3 reads CASSYLAGGFSYEQYF. The DNA of the CDR3 is TGTGCCAGCAGTTACCTAGCGGGAGGGTTCTCCTACGAGCAGTACTTC.

V and J are TRBV10-3 and TRBJ2-5; 16 nucleotides agree with TRBD2. V lost 10 bases, J lost 5 bases, and 10 bases stayed unmatched. The CDR3 consists of 16 residues. Germline CDR1 reads ENHRY; CDR2 reads SYGVKD. The CDR3 DNA reads TGTGCCACCGCTGCGGGACTAGCGGGAGGGCGGGAGACCCAGTACTTC. Its translation is CATAAGLAGGRETQYF.

The V and J genes are TRBV9 and TRBJ1-1; 7 bases agree with TRBD1. CDR1 is SGDLS, CDR2 YYNGEE, per germline. The CDR3 runs 17 residues. V dropped 3 bases and J dropped 0; count of bases not matched to a gene: 11. CDR3 nucleotide sequence: TGTGCCAGCAGCGCGGGGCGAACAGGGGCTATGAACACTGAAGCTTTCTTT. It yields the protein CASSAGRTGAMNTEAFF.

The chain carries TRBV11-2 and TRBJ2-3, with D tentatively TRBD2 (6 bases). Germline CDR1 reads SGHAT; CDR2 reads FQNNGV. Trimming pared 1 base from V and 6 bases from J, leaving 11 bases between. The CDR3 length is 14 residues. The CDR3 region has the DNA TGTGCCAGCAGCTTAGGACTAGTATCGGATACGCAGTATTTT. This encodes CASSLGLVSDTQYF.

Worth noting for this clone: The sample holds other DNA sequences that translate to the same CDR3. V and J are TRBV19 and TRBJ2-1, with 9 bases aligning to TRBD1. CDR1 and CDR2 (germline): LNHDA, SQIVND (reference sequence). The J segment lost 4 bases and the V segment lost 3 bases, leaving 1 base of the junction unmatched. The CDR3 loop spans 14 amino acids. The CDR3 region has the DNA TGTGCCAGTAGTATGGGACAGGGATACAATGAGCAGTTCTTC. Residues: CASSMGQGYNEQFF.

The chain couples TRBV19 to TRBJ1-5; D gene ambiguous. The CDR3 has 16 residues. Trimming took 3 bases from V and 1 from J, leaving 13 bases between them. The germline V gene encodes CDR1 LNHDA and CDR2 SQIVND (reference sequence). DNA for the CDR3: TGTGCCAGTAGTATCTCGAAGGGCTCGAGCAATCAGCCCCAGCATTTT. Translated: CASSISKGSSNQPQHF.

The gene calls are TRBV20-1 and TRBJ1-3; no firm D call. The CDR3 loop spans 11 amino acids. Germline assignment: CDR1 DFQATT and CDR2 SNEGSKA (reference sequence). The V end was cut by 5 bases, the J end by 4 bases, with 6 bases between. The CDR3 DNA sequence: TGCAGTGCTCGACTGGGAAACACCATATATTTT. Protein product: CSARLGNTIYF.

J is TRBJ2-1 and V is TRBV20-1; D not resolved. Trimming stripped 8 bases from V and 4 bases from J, with 9 bases between. This CDR3 spans 11 amino acids. The V gene's germline CDR1 is DFQATT and CDR2 SNEGSKA (reference sequence). The DNA for the CDR3 is TGCAGTATACCTACGTACAATGAGCAGTTCTTC. Translated: CSIPTYNEQFF.

The CDR3 DNA sequence: TGTGCCAGCAGCCTGGGACTTCAAACCTACGAGCAGTACTTC. Its translation is CASSLGLQTYEQYF. The rearrangement uses TRBV13 and TRBJ2-7; the D gene is possibly TRBD2 (6 bases). V lost 5 bases to trimming and J lost 2 bases, with 13 bases between them. Germline V lookup: CDR1 PRHDT, CDR2 FYEKMQ (reference sequence). The length of the CDR3 is 14 residues.

This rearrangement joins TRBV27 to TRBJ1-2; TRBD1 matches 8 bases. From germline, CDR1 is MNHEY and CDR2 SMNVEV (reference sequence). The CDR3 loop spans 15 amino acids. With V trimmed by 4 bases and J by 6 bases, 10 bases remained unmatched. The chain's CDR3 is CASSSIGWTGHGYTF. The CDR3 region has the DNA TGTGCCAGCAGTTCGATAGGATGGACAGGGCATGGCTACACCTTC.

This clone occurred once. The chain uses TRBV11-2 and TRBJ2-7; D is unresolved. Germline CDR1 SGHAT, CDR2 FQNNGV. The V end was cut by 5 bases, the J end by 2 bases, with 13 bases between. There are 14 residues in the CDR3. The CDR3 here is CASSLGSGPYEQYF. The CDR3 DNA reads TGTGCCAGCAGCCTAGGCTCTGGACCCTACGAGCAGTACTTC.

The chain links TRBV27 to TRBJ2-1, with 7 nucleotides matching TRBD2. From germline, CDR1 is MNHEY and CDR2 SMNVEV (reference sequence). With V trimmed by 8 bases and J by 8 bases, 6 bases remained unmatched. CDR3 size: 12 residues. The CDR3 DNA reads as TGTGCCAGCCTTAGGGGAGGGGATGAGCAGTTCTTC. The encoded protein is CASLRGGDEQFF.

The chain recombines TRBV10-3 with TRBJ2-2; TRBD2 agrees at 9 bases. Losses at the gene ends were 6 bases for V and 6 bases for J; bases not matched to a gene: 5. Germline assignment: CDR1 ENHRY and CDR2 SYGVKD. The CDR3 extends over 14 amino acids. CDR3 residues: CAIRVAGVAGELFF. As DNA, the CDR3 is TGTGCCATCAGGGTAGCGGGAGTAGCCGGGGAGCTGTTTTTT.

The chain combines TRBV30 with TRBJ2-5; D might be TRBD1 or TRBD2, each matching 5 bases. Germline CDR1 GTSNPN, CDR2 SVGIG (reference sequence). This CDR3 contains 16 residues. Trimming pared 1 base from V and 5 bases from J, leaving 20 bases between. This CDR3 reads CAWSEPGSRGVETQYF. CDR3 nucleotide sequence: TGTGCCTGGAGTGAGCCGGGATCGAGGGGAGTGGAGACCCAGTACTTC.

The chain combines TRBV10-3 with TRBJ2-7; possibly TRBD1 for D (5 bases). Trimming removed 3 bases from V and 5 bases from J, with 20 bases in between. Germline values: CDR1 ENHRY, CDR2 SYGVKD. The CDR3 runs to 16 residues. The CDR3 nucleotides are TGTGCCATCAGTGACGGAGTCCCCCCCCAGGGCCACGAGCAGTACTTC. The encoded protein is CAISDGVPPQGHEQYF.

The chain is built from TRBV6-1 and TRBJ1-2, with D unresolved. Trimming shortened V by 10 bases and J by 6 bases, and 12 bases separated the two germline ends. Germline lookup yields CDR1 MNHNS and CDR2 SASEGT. The CDR3 is made up of 11 amino acids. In nucleotides, the CDR3 is TGTGCCACCAGAAGGATAGATGGCTACACCTTC. It codes for CATRRIDGYTF.

The chain has TRBV18 and TRBJ2-5; no clear D gene. The CDR3 has 11 residues. Germline V gives CDR1 KGHSH, CDR2 LQKENI. Trimming removed 4 bases at V and 2 bases at J, with 2 bases between. This CDR3 reads CASSQQETQYF. CDR3 bases: TGTGCCAGCTCACAGCAAGAGACCCAGTACTTC.

A word on this clone: This CDR3 is also generated by other DNA sequences in the sample. The V gene is TRBV30, the J gene TRBJ2-5, with 10 bases identical to TRBD2. V trimming: 0 bases; J trimming: 5 bases; junction bases outside the gene matches: 0. Germline CDR1 is GTSNPN and CDR2 is SVGIG (reference sequence). CDR3 size: 13 residues. The CDR3 DNA reads as TGTGCCTGGAGTGTACTAGCGGGGGAGACCCAGTACTTC. Amino acids: CAWSVLAGETQYF.

This rearrangement joins TRBV6-5 to TRBJ2-7, with D possibly being TRBD2 (6 bases). V lost 6 bases and J 3 bases, leaving 6 bases between the germline ends. This CDR3 has 11 amino acids. Per germline, CDR1 MNHEY and CDR2 SVGAGI. In nucleotides, the CDR3 is TGTGCCAGCAGGGAGGGCTACGAGCAGTACTTC. It is translated as CASREGYEQYF.